The rows below give T cell receptor beta chains drawn from one sample of a study of early stage breast cancer tumors. Produced via immunoSEQ multiplex PCR; TCRdb's table is partial and in-frame only. The sample lists fewer than 35,000 clones, roughly 80% occurring once. The sequenced material came from breast tumor tissue. Source of these receptors: a person aged 30 to 39 with breast cancer. The CDR3 runs from the conserved cysteine through the conserved F or W. The order of the fields is J gene, V gene, clone size, CDR3 length, D gene, CDR3 DNA, CDR3 protein. The D gene is left open where the match is weak. Size is stated for part of the rows, as once, few or many counts, or as a class when the clone is expanded.

J: TRBJ1-6
V: TRBV7-6
size: .
length: 15
D: .
DNA: TGTGCCAGCAGTTCTCAGGGAGCTTTGGATTCACCCCTCCACTTT
CDR3: CASSSQGALDSPLHF

J: TRBJ1-1
V: TRBV29-1
size: .
length: 13
D: .
DNA: TGCAGCGTTGAATTTAGCCCTAACACTGAAGCTTTCTTT
CDR3: CSVEFSPNTEAFF

J: TRBJ2-6
V: TRBV30
size: .
length: 10
D: .
DNA: TGTGCCTGGGGAGACAACGTCCTGACTTTC
CDR3: CAWGDNVLTF

J: TRBJ2-7
V: TRBV14
size: .
length: 15
D: .
DNA: TGTGCCAGCAGCCAAGGCTTTGGGCAGGGTTACGAGCAGTACTTC
CDR3: CASSQGFGQGYEQYF

J: TRBJ2-3
V: TRBV30
size: .
length: 16
D: TRBD2
DNA: TGTGCCTGGAGTCTCCGACTAGCGGGGACGACAGATACGCAGTATTTT
CDR3: CAWSLRLAGTTDTQYF

J: TRBJ2-1
V: TRBV19
size: .
length: 15
D: TRBD2
DNA: TGTGCCAGTACACCCGTTAAAGGGACTAGCCGAGAGCAGTTCTTC
CDR3: CASTPVKGTSREQFF

J: TRBJ2-5
V: TRBV29-1
size: .
length: 14
D: .
DNA: TGCAGCGCCGTGAGAGGGGGGACTCAAGAGACCCAGTACTTC
CDR3: CSAVRGGTQETQYF

J: TRBJ2-7
V: TRBV11-3
size: .
length: 17
D: TRBD1
DNA: TGTGCCAGCAGCTTAGGGACCACCGGGACAGGCTCCTACGAGCAGTACTTC
CDR3: CASSLGTTGTGSYEQYF

J: TRBJ2-1
V: TRBV7-2
size: .
length: 15
D: TRBD2
DNA: TGTGCCAGCAGCTTGACTAGCGGGAAGTACAATGAGCAGTTCTTC
CDR3: CASSLTSGKYNEQFF

J: TRBJ1-2
V: TRBV29-1
size: .
length: 13
D: .
DNA: TGCAGCGTTGAAAGGGCCATGGGGAGCGGCTACACCTTC
CDR3: CSVERAMGSGYTF

J: TRBJ1-5
V: TRBV19
size: .
length: 15
D: .
DNA: TGTGCCAGTAGCTTCGGAGGGGTGGCGGATCAGCCCCAGCATTTT
CDR3: CASSFGGVADQPQHF

J: TRBJ2-1
V: TRBV19
size: few
length: 17
D: TRBD2
DNA: TGTGCCAGTAGTATAGATATGGCTAGCGGGGTTTACAATGAGCAGTTCTTC
CDR3: CASSIDMASGVYNEQFF

J: TRBJ2-6
V: TRBV5-1
size: .
length: 16
D: .
DNA: TGCGCCAGCAGCTTGGAGGGTTTTCCTGGGGCCAACGTCCTGACTTTC
CDR3: CASSLEGFPGANVLTF

J: TRBJ2-1
V: TRBV6-1
size: once
length: 13
D: TRBD1
DNA: TGTGCCAGCAGTCGGACAGGGTCCAATGAGCAGTTCTTC
CDR3: CASSRTGSNEQFF

J: TRBJ2-1
V: TRBV7-2
size: .
length: 15
D: TRBD2
DNA: TGTGCCAGCAAGTTCGGGGCGGGAGCTCTTAATGAGCAGTTCTTC
CDR3: CASKFGAGALNEQFF

J: TRBJ2-5
V: TRBV7-7
size: .
length: 14
D: .
DNA: TGTGCTAGCAGCTTAGGTGGGGTCCAAGAGACCCAGTACTTC
CDR3: CASSLGGVQETQYF

J: TRBJ2-1
V: TRBV6-6
size: .
length: 15
D: .
DNA: TGTGCCAGCAGTTACGCGGCGACCCGGGGCAATGAGCAGTTCTTC
CDR3: CASSYAATRGNEQFF

J: TRBJ1-2
V: TRBV25-1
size: .
length: 16
D: TRBD1
DNA: TGTGCCAGCAGTGAATATTCAGGACAGGAGGGAAATGGCTACACCTTC
CDR3: CASSEYSGQEGNGYTF

J: TRBJ2-3
V: TRBV18
size: .
length: 14
D: .
DNA: TGTGCCAGCTCACCGCAATTGGGGGCAGATACGCAGTATTTT
CDR3: CASSPQLGADTQYF

J: TRBJ2-1
V: TRBV6-1
size: .
length: 16
D: TRBD2
DNA: TGTGCCAGCAGTGAAGCGGGCCTAGCGGCCTACAATGAGCAGTTCTTC
CDR3: CASSEAGLAAYNEQFF

J: TRBJ2-3
V: TRBV7-2
size: .
length: 16
D: TRBD2
DNA: TGTGCCAGCAGCTATGGGGCGGGAGGCCGGGGGGATACGCAGTATTTT
CDR3: CASSYGAGGRGDTQYF

J: TRBJ2-7
V: TRBV30
size: medium-sized
length: 17
D: TRBD2
DNA: TGTGCCTGGAGTCCCCCACCTCGACTAGCGGTAACCTACGAGCAGTACTTC
CDR3: CAWSPPPRLAVTYEQYF

J: TRBJ2-7
V: TRBV4-1
size: .
length: 17
D: TRBD2
DNA: TGCGCCAGCAGCCGCCAACGGGCGGGAGGGAGCTCCTACGAGCAGTACTTC
CDR3: CASSRQRAGGSSYEQYF

J: TRBJ2-7
V: TRBV9
size: .
length: 14
D: .
DNA: TGTGCCAGCAGCCGGGGGGGACAGATATACGAGCAGTACTTC
CDR3: CASSRGGQIYEQYF

J: TRBJ2-5
V: TRBV9
size: .
length: 17
D: TRBD2
DNA: TGTGCCAGCAGCGTAGGTGCTAGCGGGAGCATGAAAGAGACCCAGTACTTC
CDR3: CASSVGASGSMKETQYF

J: TRBJ2-1
V: TRBV6-1
size: .
length: 11
D: .
DNA: TGTGCCAGCAGTGAAGACAGGGCACCGTTCTTC
CDR3: CASSEDRAPFF

J: TRBJ2-7
V: TRBV7-2
size: .
length: 13
D: .
DNA: TGTGCCAGCAGCTTAGATCCCTCCTACGAGCAGTACTTC
CDR3: CASSLDPSYEQYF

J: TRBJ1-1
V: TRBV5-4
size: .
length: 11
D: .
DNA: TGTGCCAGCAGCGCGAACACTGAAGCTTTCTTT
CDR3: CASSANTEAFF

J: TRBJ1-3
V: TRBV11-2
size: .
length: 16
D: .
DNA: TGTGCCAGCAGCTTTCCGGGGAAGAGCTCTGGAAACACCATATATTTT
CDR3: CASSFPGKSSGNTIYF

J: TRBJ2-3
V: TRBV4-2
size: few
length: 15
D: .
DNA: TGTGCCAGCAGCCAACTTGCAGTGAGCACAGATACGCAGTATTTT
CDR3: CASSQLAVSTDTQYF

J: TRBJ2-7
V: TRBV5-1
size: .
length: 17
D: TRBD2
DNA: TGCGCCAGCAGCCGGACTAGCGGGAGGATTTTGTCCTACGAGCAGTACTTC
CDR3: CASSRTSGRILSYEQYF

J: TRBJ2-7
V: TRBV5-1
size: .
length: 15
D: .
DNA: TGCGCCAGCAGCTTGGTGACCACGGCGGGGTACGAGCAGTACTTC
CDR3: CASSLVTTAGYEQYF

J: TRBJ2-3
V: TRBV12-5
size: .
length: 18
D: .
DNA: TGTGCTAGTGGTTTGGTACTGGACGGGAGAGCAGTACCAGATACGCAGTATTTT
CDR3: CASGLVLDGRAVPDTQYF

J: TRBJ2-7
V: TRBV5-5
size: .
length: 14
D: .
DNA: TGTGCCAGCAGCTTGTTGGGGGCCTCCTACGAGCAGTACTTC
CDR3: CASSLLGASYEQYF

J: TRBJ2-1
V: TRBV5-1
size: .
length: 14
D: .
DNA: TGCGCCAGCAGCTTGCGGGCTAGCGCGGATGAGCAGTTCTTC
CDR3: CASSLRASADEQFF

J: TRBJ2-3
V: TRBV9
size: .
length: 14
D: .
DNA: TGTGCCAGCAGCGTAGTGATTGGCACAGATACGCAGTATTTT
CDR3: CASSVVIGTDTQYF

J: TRBJ2-6
V: TRBV29-1
size: .
length: 13
D: .
DNA: TGCAGCGTTGCGGGGTCTGGGGCCAACGTCCTGACTTTC
CDR3: CSVAGSGANVLTF

J: TRBJ2-7
V: TRBV5-1
size: .
length: 14
D: TRBD2
DNA: TGCGCCAGCAGCTTGAGCGGGGAATACTACGAGCAGTACTTC
CDR3: CASSLSGEYYEQYF

J: TRBJ1-6
V: TRBV6-5
size: .
length: 13
D: .
DNA: TGTGCCAGCAGTAGGCCCGATAATTCACCCCTCCACTTT
CDR3: CASSRPDNSPLHF

J: TRBJ2-7
V: TRBV19
size: .
length: 14
D: .
DNA: TGTGCCAGTTCCGACGGAGGGTCCTCCTACGAGCAGTACTTC
CDR3: CASSDGGSSYEQYF

J: TRBJ2-1
V: TRBV15
size: .
length: 16
D: TRBD2
DNA: TGTGCCACCAGCAGAGCTCAGCGGGAGGGCCTCGATGAGCAGTTCTTC
CDR3: CATSRAQREGLDEQFF

J: TRBJ1-2
V: TRBV4-3
size: .
length: 15
D: TRBD1
DNA: TGCGCCAGCAGCCAACGGGCCCAGGGGGCTGGTGGCTACACCTTC
CDR3: CASSQRAQGAGGYTF

J: TRBJ2-1
V: TRBV27
size: few
length: 14
D: .
DNA: TGTGCCAGCAGTTTCACCGGGGGCTCCGGTGAGCAGTTCTTC
CDR3: CASSFTGGSGEQFF

J: TRBJ2-1
V: TRBV6-1
size: .
length: 13
D: .
DNA: TGTGCCAGCAGTGAAGCCTCATACAATGAGCAGTTCTTC
CDR3: CASSEASYNEQFF

J: TRBJ2-7
V: TRBV11-1
size: few
length: 14
D: TRBD2
DNA: TGTGCCAGCAGCTCACTAGCGGTGGCCTACGAGCAGTACTTC
CDR3: CASSSLAVAYEQYF

J: TRBJ2-7
V: TRBV4-1
size: .
length: 16
D: TRBD2
DNA: TGCGCCAGCAGCCAAGGACTAGCGGGGCTGACCTACGAGCAGTACTTC
CDR3: CASSQGLAGLTYEQYF

J: TRBJ2-4
V: TRBV2
size: .
length: 12
D: .
DNA: TGTGCCAGCACTTGGGGGGAAAACATTCAGTACTTC
CDR3: CASTWGENIQYF

J: TRBJ2-4
V: TRBV10-3
size: .
length: 16
D: .
DNA: TGTGCCATCAGCGAGAGGCCAGGGGCGGCCAAAAACATTCAGTACTTC
CDR3: CAISERPGAAKNIQYF

J: TRBJ2-7
V: TRBV23-1
size: .
length: 14
D: TRBD2
DNA: TGCGCCAGCAGTGCTCGGACTAGCGGGTACGAGCAGTACTTC
CDR3: CASSARTSGYEQYF

J: TRBJ1-5
V: TRBV19
size: medium-sized
length: 15
D: TRBD1
DNA: TGTGCCAGTAGTAGGGACAGGGCTAGCAATCAGCCCCAGCATTTT
CDR3: CASSRDRASNQPQHF

J: TRBJ2-1
V: TRBV7-7
size: .
length: 15
D: .
DNA: TGTGCTAGCAGCCCCTCTAGAAAGGGCGGGAATGAGCAGTTCTTC
CDR3: CASSPSRKGGNEQFF

J: TRBJ2-1
V: TRBV18
size: .
length: 13
D: .
DNA: TGTGCCAGCTCACCAGGGGGTGGAGATGAGCAGTTCTTC
CDR3: CASSPGGGDEQFF

J: TRBJ2-1
V: TRBV12-5
size: .
length: 14
D: .
DNA: TGTGCTAGTGGAACATCAAGCATCAACAATGAGCAGTTCTTC
CDR3: CASGTSSINNEQFF

J: TRBJ1-1
V: TRBV15
size: .
length: 16
D: .
DNA: TGTGCCACCAGCAGAGAGAGCGGGACCCGCGGCACTGAAGCTTTCTTT
CDR3: CATSRESGTRGTEAFF

J: TRBJ2-1
V: TRBV5-1
size: once
length: 17
D: TRBD2
DNA: TGCGCCAGCAGCTTGTATCTAGCGGGGGGGGGCTACAATGAGCAGTTCTTC
CDR3: CASSLYLAGGGYNEQFF

J: TRBJ2-1
V: TRBV4-2
size: .
length: 19
D: TRBD2
DNA: TGTGCCAGCAGCCAAGGGAGGCTAGCGGGAGGTCCTTTCTACAATGAGCAGTTCTTC
CDR3: CASSQGRLAGGPFYNEQFF

J: TRBJ2-1
V: TRBV6-6
size: .
length: 13
D: TRBD2
DNA: TGTGCCAGTTTAGCGGGAGCGTACAATGAGCAGTTCTTC
CDR3: CASLAGAYNEQFF

J: TRBJ2-7
V: TRBV7-9
size: .
length: 14
D: .
DNA: TGTGCCAGCAGCTTTCCCGGGAGTACCCACGAGCAGTACTTC
CDR3: CASSFPGSTHEQYF

J: TRBJ2-5
V: TRBV7-9
size: once
length: 15
D: .
DNA: TGTGCCAGCAGCCCAGGGGGAGGCCTTCAAGAGACCCAGTACTTC
CDR3: CASSPGGGLQETQYF

J: TRBJ1-4
V: TRBV7-9
size: few
length: 15
D: TRBD1
DNA: TGTGCCAGCAGCTTTGGGGACAGGGGGGAGGAAAAACTGTTTTTT
CDR3: CASSFGDRGEEKLFF